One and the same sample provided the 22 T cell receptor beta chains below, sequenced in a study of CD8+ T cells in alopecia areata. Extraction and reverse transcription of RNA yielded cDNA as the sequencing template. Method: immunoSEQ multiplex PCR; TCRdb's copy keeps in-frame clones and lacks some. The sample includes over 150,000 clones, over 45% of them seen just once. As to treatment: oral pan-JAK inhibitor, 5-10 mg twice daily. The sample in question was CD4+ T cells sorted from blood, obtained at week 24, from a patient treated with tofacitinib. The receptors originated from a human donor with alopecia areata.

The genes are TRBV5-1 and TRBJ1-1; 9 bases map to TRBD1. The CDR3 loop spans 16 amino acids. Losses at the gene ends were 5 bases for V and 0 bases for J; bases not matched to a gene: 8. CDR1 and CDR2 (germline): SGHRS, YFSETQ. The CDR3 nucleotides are TGCGCCAGCAGTACCGGGACAGGGAGTGTGAACACTGAAGCTTTCTTT. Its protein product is CASSTGTGSVNTEAFF.

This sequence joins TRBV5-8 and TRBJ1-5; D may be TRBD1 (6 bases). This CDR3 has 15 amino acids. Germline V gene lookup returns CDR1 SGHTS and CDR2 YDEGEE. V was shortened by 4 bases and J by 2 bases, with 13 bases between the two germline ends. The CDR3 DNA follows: TGTGCCAGCAGCCCGGACAGCCAGGGCAATCAGCCCCAGCATTTT. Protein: CASSPDSQGNQPQHF.

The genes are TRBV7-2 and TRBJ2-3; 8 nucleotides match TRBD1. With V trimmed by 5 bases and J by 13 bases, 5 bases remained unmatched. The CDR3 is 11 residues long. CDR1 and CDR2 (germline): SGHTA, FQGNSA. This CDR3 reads CASSNTDREYF. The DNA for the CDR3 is TGTGCCAGCAGCAATACGGACAGGGAGTATTTT.

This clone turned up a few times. The CDR3 is CASSSPGLVKAGTQYF. CDR3 DNA sequence: TGTGCCAGCAGCTCCCCGGGACTAGTCAAGGCCGGGACCCAGTACTTC. J is TRBJ2-5 and V is TRBV7-2; 8 bases map to TRBD2. Germline CDR1 and CDR2: SGHTA and FQGNSA. The V segment lost 4 bases and the J segment 7 bases; nucleotides outside the gene matches: 14. The CDR3 covers 16 residues.

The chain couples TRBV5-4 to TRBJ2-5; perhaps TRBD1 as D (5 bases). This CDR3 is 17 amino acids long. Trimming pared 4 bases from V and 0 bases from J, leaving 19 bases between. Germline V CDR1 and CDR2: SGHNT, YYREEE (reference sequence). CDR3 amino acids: CASSLVGQGLYQETQYF. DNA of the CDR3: TGTGCCAGCAGCCTCGTGGGGCAGGGATTGTACCAAGAGACCCAGTACTTC.

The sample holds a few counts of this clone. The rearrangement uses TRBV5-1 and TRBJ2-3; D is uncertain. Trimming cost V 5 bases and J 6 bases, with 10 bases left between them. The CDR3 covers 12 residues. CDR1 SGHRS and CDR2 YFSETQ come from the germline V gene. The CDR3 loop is CASSPQVDTQYF. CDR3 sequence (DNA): TGCGCCAGCAGTCCTCAGGTGGATACGCAGTATTTT.

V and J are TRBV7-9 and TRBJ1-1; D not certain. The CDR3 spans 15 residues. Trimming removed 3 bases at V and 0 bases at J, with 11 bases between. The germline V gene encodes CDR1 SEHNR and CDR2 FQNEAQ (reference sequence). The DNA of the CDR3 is TGTGCCAGCAGCTTTATTCGACGGGTGAACACTGAAGCTTTCTTT. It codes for CASSFIRRVNTEAFF.

The CDR3: CSVGTDGEQYF. The CDR3 DNA follows: TGCAGCGTAGGGACGGATGGCGAGCAGTACTTC. This rearrangement joins TRBV29-1 to TRBJ2-7, with D perhaps assigned TRBD1 or TRBD2 (5 bases each). Germline V gene lookup returns CDR1 SQVTM and CDR2 ANQGSEA. The V and J ends lost 6 bases and 6 bases respectively, with 12 bases between them. The CDR3 spans 11 residues.

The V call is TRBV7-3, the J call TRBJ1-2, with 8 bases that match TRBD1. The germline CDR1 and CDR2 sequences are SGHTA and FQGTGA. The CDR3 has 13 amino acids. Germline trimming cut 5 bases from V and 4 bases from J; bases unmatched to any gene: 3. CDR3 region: CASSQQGGYGYTF. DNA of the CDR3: TGTGCCAGCAGCCAACAGGGGGGCTATGGCTACACCTTC.

CDR3 region: CASTEIYEQYF. CDR3 bases: TGTGCCAGCACTGAGATCTACGAGCAGTACTTC. J is TRBJ2-7 and V is TRBV6-1, with D unclear. Germline V CDR1 and CDR2: MNHNS, SASEGT. Trimming cost V 7 bases and J 3 bases, with 7 bases left between them. The CDR3 spans 11 residues.

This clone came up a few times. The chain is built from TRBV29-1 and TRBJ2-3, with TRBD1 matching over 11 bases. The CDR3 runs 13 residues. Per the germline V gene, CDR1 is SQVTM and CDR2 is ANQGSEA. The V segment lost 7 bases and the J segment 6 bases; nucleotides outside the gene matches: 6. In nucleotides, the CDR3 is TGCAGCGAGAGGACAGGGGGCTTGGATACGCAGTATTTT. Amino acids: CSERTGGLDTQYF.

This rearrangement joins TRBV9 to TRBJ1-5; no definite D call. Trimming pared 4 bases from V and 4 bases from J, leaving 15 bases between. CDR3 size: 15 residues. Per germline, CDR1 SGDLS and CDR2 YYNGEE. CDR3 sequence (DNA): TGTGCCAGCAGCCCTCAACCGGAGGAGAATCAGCCCCAGCATTTT. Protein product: CASSPQPEENQPQHF.

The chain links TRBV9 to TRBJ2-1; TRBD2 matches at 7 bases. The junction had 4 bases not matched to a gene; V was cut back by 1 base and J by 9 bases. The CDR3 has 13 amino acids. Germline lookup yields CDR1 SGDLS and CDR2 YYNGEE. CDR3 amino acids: CASSVRTRGEQFF. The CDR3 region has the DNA TGTGCCAGCAGCGTACGGACTAGGGGTGAGCAGTTCTTC.

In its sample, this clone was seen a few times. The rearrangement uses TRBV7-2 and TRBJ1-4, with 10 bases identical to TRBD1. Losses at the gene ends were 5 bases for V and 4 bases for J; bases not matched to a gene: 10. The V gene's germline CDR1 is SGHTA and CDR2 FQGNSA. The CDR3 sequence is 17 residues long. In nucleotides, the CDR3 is TGTGCCAGCAGCCCCGCCGGGACAGGGGATCGTAATGAAAAACTGTTTTTT. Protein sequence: CASSPAGTGDRNEKLFF.

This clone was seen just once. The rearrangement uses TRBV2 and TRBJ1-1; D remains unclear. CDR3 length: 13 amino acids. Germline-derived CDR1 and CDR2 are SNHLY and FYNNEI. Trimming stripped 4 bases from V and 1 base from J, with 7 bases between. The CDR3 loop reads CASSVGENTEAFF. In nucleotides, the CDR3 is TGTGCCAGCAGTGTTGGGGAGAACACTGAAGCTTTCTTT.

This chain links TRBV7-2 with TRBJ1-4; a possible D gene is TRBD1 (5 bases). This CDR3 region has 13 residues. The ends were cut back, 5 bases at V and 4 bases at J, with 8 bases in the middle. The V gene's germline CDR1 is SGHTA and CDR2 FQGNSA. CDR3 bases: TGTGCCAGCAGCAACAGGTTTAATGAAAAACTGTTTTTT. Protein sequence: CASSNRFNEKLFF.

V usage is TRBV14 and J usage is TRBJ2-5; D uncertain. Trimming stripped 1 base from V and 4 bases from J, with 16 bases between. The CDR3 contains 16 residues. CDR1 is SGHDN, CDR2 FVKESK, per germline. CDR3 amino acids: CASSQGSDGARETQYF. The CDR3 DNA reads TGTGCCAGCAGCCAAGGGTCGGACGGAGCTCGAGAGACCCAGTACTTC.

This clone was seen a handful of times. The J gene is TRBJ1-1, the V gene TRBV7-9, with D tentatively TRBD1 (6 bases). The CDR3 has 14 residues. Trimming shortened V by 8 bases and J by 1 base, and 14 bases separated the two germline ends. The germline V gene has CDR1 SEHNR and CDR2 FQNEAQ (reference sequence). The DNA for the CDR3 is TGTGCCAGCCAACTTGGACAGCAGAACACTGAAGCTTTCTTT. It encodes CASQLGQQNTEAFF. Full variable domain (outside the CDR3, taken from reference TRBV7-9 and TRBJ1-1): DTGVSQNPRHKITKRGQNVTFRCDPISEHNRLYWYRQTLGQGPEFLTYFQNEAQLEKSRLLSDRFSAERPKGSFSTLEIQRTEQGDSAMYLCASQLGQQNTEAFFGQGTRLTVV.

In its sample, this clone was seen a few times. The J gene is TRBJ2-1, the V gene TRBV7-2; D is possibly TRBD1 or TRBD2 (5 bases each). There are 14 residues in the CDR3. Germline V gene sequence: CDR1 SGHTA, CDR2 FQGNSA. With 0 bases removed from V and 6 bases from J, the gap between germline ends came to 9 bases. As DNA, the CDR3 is TGTGCCAGCAGCTTAGCGAGGGGCCGCAATGAGCAGTTCTTC. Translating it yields CASSLARGRNEQFF.

The chain's CDR3 is CASSERFVASSYNEQFF. The DNA of the CDR3 is TGTGCCAGCAGTGAAAGGTTCGTTGCGAGCTCCTACAATGAGCAGTTCTTC. The chain is built from TRBV6-1 and TRBJ2-1; D unresolved. Looked up from germline, CDR1 is MNHNS and CDR2 is SASEGT. The CDR3 loop spans 17 amino acids. V was shortened by 2 bases and J by 0 bases, with 14 bases between the two germline ends.

For the CDR3, the DNA is TGTGCCTGGACCCGGCCGGGGGCGTGGGAGCAGTACTTC. Translating gives CAWTRPGAWEQYF. The chain joins TRBV30 to TRBJ2-7, with D tentatively TRBD1 or TRBD2 (6 bases each). V lost 4 bases, J lost 7 bases, and 17 bases lay in between. This CDR3 is 13 amino acids long. Germline-derived CDR1 and CDR2 are GTSNPN and SVGIG (reference sequence).

This CDR3 reads CASRGEAKNIQYF. CDR3 nucleotides: TGTGCCAGCAGAGGAGAGGCCAAAAACATTCAGTACTTC. V and J are TRBV6-5 and TRBJ2-4; D ambiguous. The germline CDR1 and CDR2 sequences are MNHEY and SVGAGI. The CDR3 consists of 13 residues. Trimming left V 6 bases short and J 1 base short, with 7 bases between.